This entry concerns a single T cell receptor (beta chain). The antigen is not known. TCRdb analysed the 5' RACE reads with MiXCR anew, one entry per CDR3 protein. The table has approximately 500,000 distinct CDR3 sequences, over 12% seen once. Only healthy Caucasians were included as donors. The data were taken from a study of identical twins. V dropped 5 bases and J dropped 1 base, with 15 bases sitting between them. This CDR3 has 16 amino acids. CDR1 is MNHNS and CDR2 is SASEGT in the germline V gene. Study results and caveats: Low generation probability was overrepresented in out-of-frame alpha sequences shared by twins. Cross-sectional statistical analysis, not tracking of the same donors, underpinned the conclusions.

The same data also contributed to another study, on yellow fever vaccine responses in identical twins.

J is TRBJ2-4 and V is TRBV6-1, with D possibly called TRBD1 or TRBD2 (6 bases each). The TCR was taken from a woman aged 18-35 years in good health. Specimen: CD4+ T cells sorted from blood. The chain's CDR3 is CASSPGGQGAKNIQYF. DNA for the CDR3: TGTGCCAGCAGTCCTGGGGGGCAGGGGGCCAAAAACATTCAGTACTTC.